This T cell receptor (beta chain) was captured in a study of blood T cell repertoires in COVID-19. Study background: Samples of COVID-19 (acute and convalescent) were obtained from the United States, Italy and Spain. PBMCs, B-cell-depleted T cells, or T cells were the source of the cDNA or gDNA that made up the material.

Losses at the gene ends were 1 base for V and 5 bases for J; bases not matched to a gene: 9. The CDR3 consists of 16 residues. CDR1 and CDR2 (germline): MGHRA, YSYEKL. The method was immunoSEQ multiplex PCR; TCRdb's version includes in-frame clones alone and lacks a portion of them. The sample comprises approximately 90,000 clones, 84% of which are singletons, and roughly 25% rests with the top ten. The specimen was peripheral blood. The rearrangement joins TRBV4-1 to TRBJ2-5, with 8 bases matching TRBD1. This sequence was found in a man in his 60s with acute or convalescent COVID-19. CDR3 residues: CASSQGQGPTGETQYF. The DNA for the CDR3 is TGCGCCAGCAGCCAAGGACAGGGGCCGACGGGGGAGACCCAGTACTTC.